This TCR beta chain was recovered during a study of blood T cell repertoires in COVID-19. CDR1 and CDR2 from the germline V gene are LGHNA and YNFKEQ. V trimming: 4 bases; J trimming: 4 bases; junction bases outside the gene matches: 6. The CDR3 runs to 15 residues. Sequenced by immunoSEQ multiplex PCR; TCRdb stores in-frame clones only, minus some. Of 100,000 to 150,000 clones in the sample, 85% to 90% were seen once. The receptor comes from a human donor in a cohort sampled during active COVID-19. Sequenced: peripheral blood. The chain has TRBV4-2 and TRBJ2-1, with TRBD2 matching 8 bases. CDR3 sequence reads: CASSLSGGPYNEQFF. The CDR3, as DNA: TGTGCCAGCAGCCTCAGCGGGGGTCCTTACAATGAGCAGTTCTTC.